A single sample gave rise to the 11 T cell receptor beta chains below, sequenced in a study of identical twins (dated by TCRdb to between 2015 and 2016). The method behind the library was 5' RACE. Instrument on record: Illumina HiSeq 2000. TCRdb reprocessed the public reads (quality trimming at Q25 with fastp, clone calling with MiXCR) and kept in-frame beta chains. All rows with the same CDR3 protein become a single entry with the most common DNA and genes. Recorded for this sample are around 480,000 distinct CDR3 sequences; around an eighth of them occurred a single time. The ten largest clones capture approximately 0.9% of the sample. In addition, the sample was reused for a study of yellow fever vaccine responses in identical twins.

Sequencing input: CD4+ T cells sorted from blood. The source is a woman between 18 and 29 years old in good health.

The rearrangement links TRBV18 to TRBJ1-4, with 8 bases identical to TRBD1. This CDR3 is built from 14 residues. The V and J ends lost 5 bases and 8 bases, in that order; junction bases with no gene match: 7. Germline V gene lookup returns CDR1 KGHSH and CDR2 LQKENI. This CDR3 reads CASSTTGGREKLFF. CDR3 bases: TGTGCCAGCTCAACAACAGGGGGACGGGAAAAACTGTTTTTT.

In this sample, this clonotype turned up a few times. This sequence joins TRBV6-1 and TRBJ2-7, with unresolved D. Germline CDR1 and CDR2: MNHNS and SASEGT. The CDR3 loop spans 11 amino acids. V was pared by 4 bases and J by 6 bases, with 7 bases between. In DNA, the CDR3 is TGTGCCAGCAGTGCAACGGGCGAGCAGTACTTC. Translation gives CASSATGEQYF.

This clonotype was seen more than once but under ten times. One end of the junction varies from germline; a read error may be responsible. This chain links TRBV6-2 or TRBV6-3 with TRBJ2-3; 8 nucleotides align to TRBD2. This CDR3 spans 16 amino acids. CDR1 and CDR2 (germline): MNHEY, SVGEGT. For the CDR3, the DNA is TGTGCCAGCAGTTACTCGAGAGCGGGAGCCACAAATACGCAGTATTTT. This codes for CASSYSRAGATNTQYF.

The chain is built from TRBV6-1 and TRBJ2-2, with TRBD1 identical over 8 bases. This CDR3 is built from 15 residues. From germline, CDR1 is MNHNS and CDR2 SASEGT. Germline trimming cut 5 bases from V and 1 base from J; bases unmatched to any gene: 3. Here the CDR3 DNA reads TGTGCCAGCAGTCGACAGGGGAGGAACACCGGGGAGCTGTTTTTT. As protein: CASSRQGRNTGELFF.

The gene calls are TRBV6-1 and TRBJ2-1; 13 bases agree with TRBD2. This CDR3 is 15 amino acids long. Trimming took 7 bases from V and 10 from J; bases not matched to a gene: 10. Germline V CDR1 and CDR2: MNHNS, SASEGT. CDR3 DNA sequence: TGTGCCAGCACTCCACTGGGACTAGCGGGACCAGAGCAGTTCTTC. Translated: CASTPLGLAGPEQFF.

In its sample, this clonotype was seen a few times. The chain uses TRBV29-1 and TRBJ1-1; possibly TRBD1 for D (6 bases). Trimming took 5 bases from V and 1 from J, leaving 8 bases between them. Germline-derived CDR1 and CDR2 are SQVTM and ANQGSEA. The CDR3 has 12 amino acids. The CDR3 DNA reads as TGCAGCGTTTCGGACAGGAACACTGAAGCTTTCTTT. Translated, it gives CSVSDRNTEAFF.

This clonotype has just a few counts. The chain links TRBV7-2 to TRBJ2-1; 9 positions agree with TRBD1. The CDR3 extends over 16 amino acids. Germline loops: CDR1 SGHTA, CDR2 FQGNSA. Trimming removed 1 base from V and 4 bases from J; junction bases left unmatched: 5. The CDR3 bases are TGTGCCAGCAGCTTAGAGGTGACAGGGGGGTACAATGAGCAGTTCTTC. It codes for CASSLEVTGGYNEQFF.

The CDR3 spells CASSGRAGDGSYEQYF. CDR3 coding DNA: TGTGCCAGCAGTGGCCGAGCGGGAGATGGATCCTACGAGCAGTACTTC. This chain links TRBV12-3 or TRBV12-4 with TRBJ2-7, with 8 bases that match TRBD2. Germline trimming cut 5 bases from V and 1 base from J; bases unmatched to any gene: 10. The CDR3 runs 16 residues.

The chain combines TRBV7-8 with TRBJ2-1; D perhaps matches TRBD1 (6 bases). Germline CDR1 is SGHVS and CDR2 is FQNEAQ. Trimming cost V 1 base and J 7 bases, with 11 bases left between them. This CDR3 has 14 amino acids. CDR3 nucleotide sequence: TGTGCCAGCAGCTTAGACCAGGGGTTTAATGAGCAGTTCTTC. Its translation: CASSLDQGFNEQFF.

The sample holds a few counts of this clonotype. This chain links TRBV5-1 with TRBJ2-3; the D is unclear. The germline V and J ends were trimmed by 1 base and 1 base, with 10 bases remaining between them. The CDR3 runs to 15 residues. Germline CDR1 is SGHRS and CDR2 is YFSETQ. Here the CDR3 DNA reads TGCGCCAGCAGCTTGCAACCGGTGGGCACAGATACGCAGTATTTT. Translation: CASSLQPVGTDTQYF. The whole variable domain, filled in from reference TRBV5-1 and TRBJ2-3, reads KAGVTQTPRYLIKTRGQQVTLSCSPISGHRSVSWYQQTPGQGLQFLFEYFSETQRNKGNFPGRFSGRQFSNSRSEMNVSTLELGDSALYLCASSLQPVGTDTQYFGPGTRLTVL.

This clonotype has ten or more counts. CDR3 loop: CASSFGLAENTDTQYF. Written as DNA, the CDR3 is TGCGCCAGCAGCTTCGGACTAGCCGAAAACACAGATACGCAGTATTTT. This chain uses TRBV5-1 with TRBJ2-3, with 8 nucleotides matching TRBD2. V dropped 2 bases and J dropped 2; count of bases not matched to a gene: 7. CDR3 length: 16 amino acids. Germline CDR1 is SGHRS and CDR2 is YFSETQ.